This section outlines one TCR beta chain sequence together with its context. The sample has other DNA sequences that encode this CDR3 too. The table came from immunoSEQ multiplex PCR; TCRdb's copy has only in-frame clones and leaves some out. This table has 200,000 to 250,000 clones, approximately 86% appearing once. This sample was included in a study of blood T cell repertoires in COVID-19. Study-level background: The United States, Italy and Spain supplied acute and convalescent COVID-19 samples. From T cells, B-cell-depleted T cells, or PBMCs came the material, which was cDNA or gDNA.

Participant ages covered 18 to 89 years across around 25 US areas. Cohort allocation depended upon clinical history that participants reported. The V gene lost 6 bases and the J gene lost 0 bases, with 8 bases spanning the gap. The CDR3 has 14 amino acids. Germline-derived CDR1 and CDR2 are LNHDA and SQIVND (reference sequence). The receptor's source is a woman aged 40 to 49 with acute COVID-19. Sequencing was performed on PBMCs or T cells enriched from blood (not recorded which). The genes are TRBV19 and TRBJ2-2; D may be TRBD2 (5 bases). As DNA, the CDR3 is TGTGCCAGTAGAGGCGGGTCGAACACCGGGGAGCTGTTTTTT. The encoded protein is CASRGGSNTGELFF.